The 31 T cell receptor beta chains reported below all come from one sample, sequenced in a study of T cell responses to AZD1222 COVID-19 vaccine. Produced via immunoSEQ multiplex PCR; TCRdb's table is partial and in-frame only. This sample carries around 120,000 clones, approximately 87% of them seen once, and the ten largest clones take more than 3%. Specimen: peripheral blood, collected on day 0 of AZD1222 vaccination. The source of these receptors is an adult in good health.

The V call is TRBV24-1, the J call TRBJ2-1; D call uncertain. Germline-derived CDR1 and CDR2 are KGHDR and SFDVKD. This CDR3 is built from 19 residues. Trimming removed 9 bases at V and 1 base at J, with 27 bases between. CDR3 bases: TGTGCCACCTCTCCCGGAGCGCTACGGTTTCCATATTCCTACAATGAGCAGTTCTTC. Translated: CATSPGALRFPYSYNEQFF.

The sample holds one count of this clone. The chain couples TRBV6-5 to TRBJ2-5; D possibly uses TRBD1 or TRBD2 (6 bases each). The V end lost 4 bases, the J end lost 5 bases, and 11 bases lay between the germline ends. This CDR3 spans 13 amino acids. Per the germline V gene, CDR1 is MNHEY and CDR2 is SVGAGI. The CDR3 spells CASSLGGWETQYF. CDR3 nucleotide sequence: TGTGCCAGCAGTTTGGGGGGCTGGGAGACCCAGTACTTC.

J is TRBJ2-6 and V is TRBV9, with a weak D call TRBD1 (5 bases). The CDR3 consists of 18 residues. The V end was cut by 0 bases, the J end by 0 bases, with 13 bases between. Germline V gene data show CDR1 as SGDLS and CDR2 as YYNGEE. CDR3 in amino acids: CASSVVAQVSSGANVLTF. The CDR3 nucleotides read TGTGCCAGCAGCGTAGTGGCACAGGTCTCCTCTGGGGCCAACGTCCTGACTTTC.

In regard to this clone: The junction shows a germline mismatch at one end, possibly a read error. The V gene is TRBV18, the J gene TRBJ1-3, with a weak D call TRBD1 (5 bases). Germline values: CDR1 KGHSH, CDR2 LQKENI. This CDR3 spans 16 amino acids. In DNA form, the CDR3 reads TGTGCCGGCTCGCCCTACGACAGTAGCTCTGGAAACACCATATATTTT. It codes for CAGSPYDSSSGNTIYF. Drawing the rest from reference TRBV18 and TRBJ1-3, the complete variable domain is NAGVMQNPRHLVRRRGQEARLRCSPMKGHSHVYWYRQLPEEGLKFMVYLQKENIIDESGMPKERFSAEFPKEGPSILRIQQVVRGDSAAYFCAGSPYDSSSGNTIYFGEGSWLTVV.

As to this clone: Other DNA sequences in this sample translate to the same CDR3. This chain connects TRBV6-5 to TRBJ1-2, with 9 bases identical to TRBD1. The V and J ends lost 6 bases and 0 bases, in that order; junction bases with no gene match: 2. There are 14 residues in the CDR3. Germline assignment: CDR1 MNHEY and CDR2 SVGAGI. CDR3 coding DNA: TGTGCCAGCAGAGGGACAGGGACTAACTATGGCTACACCTTC. Its protein product is CASRGTGTNYGYTF.

The J gene is TRBJ1-2, the V gene TRBV11-1; D remains ambiguous. This CDR3 has 13 residues. Trimming left V 5 bases short and J 8 bases short, with 15 bases between. Germline values: CDR1 SGHAT, CDR2 FQDESV (reference sequence). The CDR3 spells CASSPEGWRGYTF. CDR3 DNA sequence: TGTGCCAGCAGCCCGGAAGGCTGGCGGGGCTACACCTTC.

The sample holds one count of this clone. The rearrangement joins TRBV19 to TRBJ1-2; 8 bases are a match to TRBD1. The CDR3 length is 15 residues. V lost 4 bases and J lost 7; bases outside the gene matches: 11. Germline CDR1 is LNHDA and CDR2 is SQIVND (reference sequence). The CDR3 DNA is TGTGCCAGTAGTAAGGGCGACAGGGGACCGGGTGGCTACACCTTC. This encodes CASSKGDRGPGGYTF.

The chain employs TRBV27 and TRBJ1-3; no reliable D call. The V end lost 3 bases, the J end lost 7 bases, and 19 bases lay between the germline ends. CDR1 and CDR2 from the germline V gene are MNHEY and SMNVEV (reference sequence). The CDR3 is 16 residues long. The CDR3 protein is CASSFPDPAHPNTIYF. Written as DNA, the CDR3 is TGTGCCAGCAGTTTTCCCGACCCGGCCCATCCTAACACCATATATTTT.

V gene TRBV11-2 combines with J gene TRBJ1-4; D is unclear. CDR3 size: 13 residues. Per the germline V gene, CDR1 is SGHAT and CDR2 is FQNNGV. Trimming took off 1 base at V and 7 bases at J, with 7 bases between the two ends. The CDR3 sequence: CASSLGLGEKLFF. In nucleotides, the CDR3 is TGTGCCAGCAGCTTAGGTTTAGGTGAAAAACTGTTTTTT.

The chain has TRBV5-1 and TRBJ2-3; D unclear. V gave up 0 bases and J gave up 4 bases, with 12 bases separating them. CDR3 length: 15 residues. Germline assignment: CDR1 SGHRS and CDR2 YFSETQ. Here the CDR3 reads CASSLVDGSPDTQYF. The CDR3 DNA is TGCGCCAGCAGCTTGGTTGACGGCAGTCCAGATACGCAGTATTTT.

The V gene is TRBV7-9, the J gene TRBJ1-2; D perhaps matches TRBD1 (6 bases). Germline CDR1 reads SEHNR; CDR2 reads FQNEAQ (reference sequence). V lost 1 base and J 4 bases, leaving 13 bases between the germline ends. This CDR3 spans 15 amino acids. CDR3 nucleotides: TGTGCCAGCAGCTTAGAGGGGGGCCGAGGCTATGGCTACACCTTC. Translating it yields CASSLEGGRGYGYTF.

The V and J genes are TRBV5-6 and TRBJ1-1, with 8 bases fitting TRBD1. This CDR3 spans 15 amino acids. The trim removed 2 bases at V and 3 bases at J, leaving 6 bases unmatched. In germline, CDR1 is SGHDT, CDR2 YYEEEE. The CDR3 here is CASSFGQGWDTEAFF. As DNA, the CDR3 is TGTGCCAGCAGCTTCGGACAGGGTTGGGACACTGAAGCTTTCTTT.

The J gene is TRBJ1-4, the V gene TRBV15; D possibly corresponds to TRBD1 (6 bases). This CDR3 has 17 amino acids. The germline V gene has CDR1 LNHNV and CDR2 YYDKDF (reference sequence). Trimming left V 5 bases short and J 8 bases short, with 24 bases between. Here the CDR3 DNA reads TGTGCCACCAGCGGAAACCAAGGCGCAGGGGTGCGAGAAAAACTGTTTTTT. Translated: CATSGNQGAGVREKLFF.

The chain has TRBV18 and TRBJ2-5; D might be TRBD2 (6 bases). The germline gives CDR1 KGHSH, CDR2 LQKENI. CDR3 length: 17 amino acids. V was shortened by 0 bases and J by 4 bases, with 18 bases between the two germline ends. Here the CDR3 reads CASSPPSLGWRGETQYF. The CDR3, as DNA: TGTGCCAGCTCACCACCGTCATTGGGTTGGCGGGGAGAGACCCAGTACTTC.

The chain is built from TRBV9 and TRBJ1-1; D possibly corresponds to TRBD1 (6 bases). The CDR3 contains 15 residues. Deletions cut 5 bases from V and 3 bases from J, with 17 bases between. Per germline, CDR1 SGDLS and CDR2 YYNGEE. The CDR3 region is CASSPDRRYDTEAFF. The CDR3 DNA follows: TGTGCCAGCAGTCCTGACAGGCGATACGACACTGAAGCTTTCTTT.

The chain carries TRBV6-5 and TRBJ2-7, with D possibly matching TRBD1 (6 bases). The CDR3 covers 13 residues. V lost 6 bases, J lost 5 bases, and 14 bases lay in between. Germline CDR1 reads MNHEY; CDR2 reads SVGAGI. The CDR3, as DNA: TGTGCCAGCAGGGACTGGGACAAAGACGAGCAGTACTTC. Residues: CASRDWDKDEQYF.

The chain carries TRBV18 and TRBJ2-1; D may match TRBD1 or TRBD2 (5 bases each). The germline CDR1 and CDR2 sequences are KGHSH and LQKENI. The V gene lost 1 base and the J gene lost 10 bases, with 5 bases spanning the gap. CDR3 length: 11 residues. The CDR3 sequence: CASSPRDEQFF. CDR3 DNA sequence: TGTGCCAGCTCACCACGGGACGAGCAGTTCTTC.

This chain joins TRBV5-1 and TRBJ1-2; D remains ambiguous. V gave up 0 bases and J gave up 8 bases, with 11 bases separating them. The CDR3 covers 13 residues. The germline V gene has CDR1 SGHRS and CDR2 YFSETQ. The CDR3 region has the DNA TGCGCCAGCAGCTTGGACCCCGGAGGGGGCTACACCTTC. Translating gives CASSLDPGGGYTF.

The CDR3 sequence: CASKGPRGGTGELFF. CDR3 DNA sequence: TGTGCCAGTAAAGGGCCCAGGGGAGGAACCGGGGAGCTGTTTTTT. This rearrangement joins TRBV19 to TRBJ2-2; TRBD1 or TRBD2 may be the D gene (6 bases each). The length of the CDR3 is 15 residues. V was cut by 7 bases and J by 5 bases, with 17 bases left in between. Germline CDR1 LNHDA, CDR2 SQIVND (reference sequence).

This clone was observed once. The V call is TRBV18, the J call TRBJ2-2; D might be TRBD1 or TRBD2, each matching 6 bases. The germline V gene encodes CDR1 KGHSH and CDR2 LQKENI. The length of the CDR3 is 15 residues. V dropped 7 bases and J dropped 0 bases, with 12 bases sitting between them. The CDR3 protein is CASWIGGTNTGELFF. CDR3 sequence (DNA): TGTGCCAGCTGGATAGGGGGGACGAACACCGGGGAGCTGTTTTTT.

The rearrangement uses TRBV10-3 and TRBJ1-1; D unclear. V shed 3 bases and J shed 6 bases, with 20 bases lying between them. Germline V gives CDR1 ENHRY, CDR2 SYGVKD. The CDR3 spans 16 residues. The CDR3 here is CAISDIFGASNAEAFF. The CDR3 DNA reads TGTGCCATCAGTGACATTTTCGGCGCGTCCAACGCTGAAGCTTTCTTT.

This clone was seen at least ten times. The chain couples TRBV7-9 to TRBJ2-7; weak D call: TRBD1 (5 bases). This CDR3 has 13 residues. CDR1 and CDR2 from the germline V gene are SEHNR and FQNEAQ (reference sequence). Trimming removed 4 bases at V and 7 bases at J, with 14 bases between. The CDR3 here is CASSSRQPREQYF. The DNA of the CDR3 is TGTGCCAGCAGCTCAAGACAGCCTAGGGAGCAGTACTTC.

CDR3 loop: CASSIKGTGSPLHF. CDR3 nucleotides: TGTGCCAGTAGTATAAAGGGTACGGGTTCACCCCTCCACTTT. This chain connects TRBV19 to TRBJ1-6, with D hard to call. The CDR3 spans 14 residues. The germline gives CDR1 LNHDA, CDR2 SQIVND (reference sequence). V was shortened by 2 bases and J by 9 bases, with 11 bases between the two germline ends.

This rearrangement joins TRBV4-1 to TRBJ2-7; 7 bases line up with TRBD2. V lost 4 bases to trimming and J lost 5 bases; unmatched junction nucleotides: 11. The CDR3 covers 15 residues. Germline CDR1 and CDR2: MGHRA and YSYEKL. The DNA of the CDR3 is TGCGCCAGCAGCCTCTTTGGACTAGTTAGCAACGAGCAGTACTTC. Translation: CASSLFGLVSNEQYF.

This chain joins TRBV2 and TRBJ1-5; no reliable D call. V was cut by 3 bases and J by 5 bases, with 23 bases left in between. CDR1 is SNHLY, CDR2 FYNNEI, per germline. CDR3 length: 18 residues. In nucleotides, the CDR3 is TGTGCCAGCAGTGATCTTAGAGAGCTCTTAACGGGTCATCAGCCCCAGCATTTT. It yields the protein CASSDLRELLTGHQPQHF.

The V and J genes are TRBV4-1 and TRBJ1-5; TRBD1 agrees at 9 bases. With 2 bases clipped from V and 4 bases from J, the junction kept 3 bases outside the gene matches. The CDR3 extends over 15 amino acids. Germline V gene sequence: CDR1 MGHRA, CDR2 YSYEKL. CDR3 in amino acids: CASSQTGQGNQPQHF. The CDR3 nucleotides are TGCGCCAGCAGCCAAACTGGACAGGGGAATCAGCCCCAGCATTTT.

The rearrangement links TRBV2 to TRBJ1-5; D unclear. The V and J ends lost 8 bases and 4 bases respectively, with 12 bases between them. The germline V gene has CDR1 SNHLY and CDR2 FYNNEI. This CDR3 is 13 amino acids long. The CDR3 region is CASRAGANQPQHF. For the CDR3, the DNA is TGTGCCAGCCGGGCGGGAGCGAATCAGCCCCAGCATTTT.

V and J are TRBV18 and TRBJ1-1; weak D call: TRBD1 (6 bases). The V end was cut by 3 bases, the J end by 8 bases, with 13 bases between. Germline values: CDR1 KGHSH, CDR2 LQKENI. The length of the CDR3 is 13 residues. The CDR3 here is CASSPLRTDEAFF. As DNA, the CDR3 is TGTGCCAGCTCACCTCTGAGGACAGACGAAGCTTTCTTT.

The genes are TRBV24-1 and TRBJ2-7; 7 nucleotides agree with TRBD2. This CDR3 is 12 amino acids long. Germline V CDR1 and CDR2: KGHDR, SFDVKD. V shed 10 bases and J 6 bases; nucleotides not matched to a gene: 8. This CDR3 is CATHGGSCEQYF. In DNA, the CDR3 is TGTGCCACACACGGGGGGAGCTGCGAGCAGTACTTC.

This chain connects TRBV9 to TRBJ1-1; TRBD1 might be the D (6 bases). This CDR3 is built from 14 residues. Trimming removed 0 bases from V and 6 bases from J, with 12 bases in between. CDR1 SGDLS and CDR2 YYNGEE come from the germline V gene. CDR3 bases: TGTGCCAGCAGCGTAGACGGGGGCAGGTCTGAAGCTTTCTTT. Protein sequence: CASSVDGGRSEAFF. The full variable domain, in which reference TRBV9 and TRBJ1-1 provide the parts outside the CDR3, is DSGVTQTPKHLITATGQRVTLRCSPRSGDLSVYWYQQSLDQGLQFLIQYYNGEERAKGNILERFSAQQFPDLHSELNLSSLELGDSALYFCASSVDGGRSEAFFGQGTRLTVV.

CDR3 coding DNA: TGTGCCAGCAGCCCGGACAGGGTGTATCGAAATTCACCCCTCCACTTT. Its protein product is CASSPDRVYRNSPLHF. This rearrangement joins TRBV6-6 to TRBJ1-6, with 8 bases identical to TRBD1. The CDR3 runs to 16 residues. The junction had 11 bases not matched to a gene; V was cut back by 6 bases and J by 7 bases. The germline V gene has CDR1 MNHNY and CDR2 SVGAGI (reference sequence).